The TCR beta chain described here comes from a study of identical twins. General observations from the study: Insertions ran lower in abundant cord blood beta clonotypes, though not in memory repertoires.

This clonotype was detected a few times. Its antigen is as yet unknown. The length of the CDR3 is 14 residues. The V end lost 1 base, the J end lost 4 bases, and 10 bases lay between the germline ends. TCRdb passed the 5' RACE reads through MiXCR, listing each CDR3 protein once. The sample records fewer than 500,000 distinct CDR3 sequences, roughly 26% being singletons. With no exceptions, donors were healthy Caucasians. This sample was shared with a second study, whose subject was T cells expressing NK-cell markers.

Sequencing input: CD4+ T cells sorted from blood. The clonotype originates from a woman younger than 35 in good health. The V call is TRBV12-3 or TRBV12-4, the J call TRBJ1-2; no clear D gene. CDR3 residues: CASSLGGRSYGYTF. The CDR3, as DNA: TGTGCCAGCAGTTTAGGAGGCCGATCCTATGGCTACACCTTC.